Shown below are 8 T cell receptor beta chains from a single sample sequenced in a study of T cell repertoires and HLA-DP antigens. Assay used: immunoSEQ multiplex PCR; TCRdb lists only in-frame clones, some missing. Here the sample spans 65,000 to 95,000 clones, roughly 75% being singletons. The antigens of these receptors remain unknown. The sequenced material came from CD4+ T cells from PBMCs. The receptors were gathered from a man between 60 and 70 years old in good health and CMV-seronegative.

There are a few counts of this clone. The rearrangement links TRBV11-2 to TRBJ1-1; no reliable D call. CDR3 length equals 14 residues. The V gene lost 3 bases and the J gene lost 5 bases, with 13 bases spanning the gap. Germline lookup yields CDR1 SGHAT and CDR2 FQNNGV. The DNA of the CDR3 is TGTGCCAGCAGCTTTTTCGGGCGGGGAACTGAAGCTTTCTTT. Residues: CASSFFGRGTEAFF.

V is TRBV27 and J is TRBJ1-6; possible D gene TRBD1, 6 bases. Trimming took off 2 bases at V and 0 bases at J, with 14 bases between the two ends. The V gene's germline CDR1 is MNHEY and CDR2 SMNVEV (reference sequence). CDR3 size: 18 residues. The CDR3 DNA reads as TGTGCCAGCAGTTTAAGAATAGGGGGAAGCTCCTATAATTCACCCCTCCACTTT. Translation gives CASSLRIGGSSYNSPLHF.

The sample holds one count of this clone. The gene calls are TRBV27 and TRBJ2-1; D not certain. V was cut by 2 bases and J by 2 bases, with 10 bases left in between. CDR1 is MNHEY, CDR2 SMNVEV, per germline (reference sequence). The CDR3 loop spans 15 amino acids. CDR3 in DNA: TGTGCCAGCAGTTTACCCAATGGAGCCTACAATGAGCAGTTCTTC. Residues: CASSLPNGAYNEQFF.

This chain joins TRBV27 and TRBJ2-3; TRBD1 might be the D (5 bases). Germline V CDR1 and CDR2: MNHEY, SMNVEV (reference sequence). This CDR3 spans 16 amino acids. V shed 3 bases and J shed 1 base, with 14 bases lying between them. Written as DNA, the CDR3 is TGTGCCAGCAGTTTCCGACGCGACAGTGGCACAGATACGCAGTATTTT. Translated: CASSFRRDSGTDTQYF.

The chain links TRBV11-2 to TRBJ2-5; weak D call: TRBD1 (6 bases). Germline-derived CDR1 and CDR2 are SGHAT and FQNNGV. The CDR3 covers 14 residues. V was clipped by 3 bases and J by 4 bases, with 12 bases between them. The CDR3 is CASSFGTLGETQYF. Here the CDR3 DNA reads TGTGCCAGCAGCTTTGGGACACTGGGAGAGACCCAGTACTTC.

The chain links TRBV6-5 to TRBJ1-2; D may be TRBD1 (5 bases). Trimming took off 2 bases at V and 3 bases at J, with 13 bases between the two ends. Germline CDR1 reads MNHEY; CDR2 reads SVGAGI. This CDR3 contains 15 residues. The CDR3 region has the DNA TGTGCCAGCAGTTACCGGGCCAGGGCTGACTATGGCTACACCTTC. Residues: CASSYRARADYGYTF.

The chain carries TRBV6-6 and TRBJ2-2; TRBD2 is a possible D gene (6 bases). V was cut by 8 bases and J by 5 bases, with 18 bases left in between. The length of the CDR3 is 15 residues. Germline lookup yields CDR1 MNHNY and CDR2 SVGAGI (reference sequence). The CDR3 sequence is CASRARLATTGELFF. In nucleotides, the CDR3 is TGTGCCAGCCGGGCCCGGCTAGCGACAACCGGGGAGCTGTTTTTT.

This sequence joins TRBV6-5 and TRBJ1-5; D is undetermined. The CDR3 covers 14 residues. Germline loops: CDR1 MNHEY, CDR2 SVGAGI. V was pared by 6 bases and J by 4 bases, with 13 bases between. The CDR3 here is CASSTGGGNQPQHF. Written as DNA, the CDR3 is TGTGCCAGCAGCACGGGCGGCGGGAATCAGCCCCAGCATTTT.